The clone carrying this T cell receptor (beta chain) occurred once. CDR1 is MGHRA and CDR2 is YSYEKL in the germline V gene. The junction had 5 bases not matched to a gene; V was cut back by 5 bases and J by 0 bases. The length of the CDR3 is 18 residues. This record belongs to a study of T cell responses to AZD1222 COVID-19 vaccine. Study-wide background: The study pooled second doses at about 4 or about 12 weeks.

The data were produced by immunoSEQ multiplex PCR, yet TCRdb's version contains in-frame clones alone and is incomplete. The sample shows 87,000 or so clones, about 89% of them seen only once. The sequences come from peripheral blood, collected on day 0 of AZD1222 vaccination. The rearrangement links TRBV4-1 to TRBJ2-3; 16 nucleotides agree with TRBD2. The TCR originated in an adult in good health. The CDR3 is CASSTPGLAGGSTDTQYF. The CDR3 nucleotides read TGCGCCAGCAGCACTCCGGGACTAGCGGGGGGGAGCACAGATACGCAGTATTTT.